The 16 T cell receptor beta chains below were found in one sample sequenced in a study of CXCR3-negative and CXCR3-positive naive CD8 T cells. It was by 5' RACE with UMI labels that the TRB cDNA libraries were prepared. Reprocessing the 5' RACE reads, TCRdb reports a single entry for every CDR3 protein and omits DNA. In total, the table holds over 80,000 distinct CDR3 sequences. Input material: naive CXCR3- CD8+ T cells from blood. Documented subset: CD45RO-CCR7+CD27+CD95- naive CD8+ T cells lacking CXCR3 (TNR3-). The receptors were sampled from a human donor in good health. Some clones in this sample may be carry-over from other donors' samples.

The rearrangement uses TRBV6-5 and TRBJ2-5; TCRdb lists TRBD1, though no DNA is available to test this call. CDR3 length equals 15 residues. Germline V gene sequence: CDR1 MNHEY, CDR2 SVGAGI. The CDR3 reads CASSRWTESQETQYF.

The chain couples TRBV7-9 to TRBJ2-7; lacking DNA, the TRBD1 call made by TCRdb goes unchecked. This CDR3 is 16 amino acids long. CDR1 and CDR2 (germline): SEHNR, FQNEAQ (reference sequence). CDR3 loop: CASSPPPGQGPDEQYF.

The CDR3 sequence: CASSLQGDRGYTF. The chain combines TRBV27 with TRBJ1-2; the D gene TCRdb calls, TRBD1, cannot be checked with no DNA. The CDR3 runs 13 residues. Germline assignment: CDR1 MNHEY and CDR2 SMNVEV (reference sequence).

The V call is TRBV11-2, the J call TRBJ2-7; TCRdb's D gene call, TRBD1, goes unchecked for lack of DNA. This CDR3 region has 13 residues. CDR1 is SGHAT, CDR2 FQNNGV, per germline. The CDR3: CASSPGPSYEQYF.

The chain links TRBV9 to TRBJ2-7; there is no DNA to check the TCRdb D call of TRBD1. The CDR3 runs to 15 residues. Germline CDR1 is SGDLS and CDR2 is YYNGEE. The CDR3 sequence is CASSVWGTGGDEQYF.

The V and J genes are TRBV3-1 and TRBJ2-3; TCRdb returns TRBD2, unconfirmable since there is no DNA. This CDR3 comprises 20 residues. The germline V gene encodes CDR1 LGHDT and CDR2 YNNKEL (reference sequence). CDR3 sequence: CASSQGTHLLAGGPADTQYF.

The rearrangement joins TRBV6-6 to TRBJ1-6. The germline V gene encodes CDR1 MNHNY and CDR2 SVGAGI (reference sequence). CDR3 length equals 18 residues. The chain's CDR3 is CASSYPPGELTFGSPLHF.

The rearrangement joins TRBV7-9 to TRBJ2-3; the TCRdb D gene call, TRBD1, has no DNA to confirm it. Germline V lookup: CDR1 SEHNR, CDR2 FQNEAQ (reference sequence). This CDR3 contains 15 residues. CDR3 loop: CASSFLQGQSDTQYF.

The chain combines TRBV7-9 with TRBJ2-7; TCRdb lists TRBD1, though no DNA is available to test this call. The V gene's germline CDR1 is SEHNR and CDR2 FQNEAQ (reference sequence). The CDR3 spans 14 residues. CDR3 in amino acids: CASSWGTASYEQYF.

The genes are TRBV29-1 and TRBJ2-1. Per the germline V gene, CDR1 is SQVTM and CDR2 is ANQGSEA. The CDR3 loop spans 13 amino acids. The CDR3 is CSVERLGFSEQFF.

The gene calls are TRBV6-5 and TRBJ2-3. The germline V gene has CDR1 MNHEY and CDR2 SVGAGI. The CDR3 runs 13 residues. Here the CDR3 reads CASVSAISDTQYF.

The rearrangement joins TRBV20-1 to TRBJ2-5; TCRdb's D call, TRBD2, is unchecked because there is no DNA. Germline CDR1 and CDR2: DFQATT and SNEGSKA (reference sequence). This CDR3 region has 14 residues. The CDR3 is CSARGHEGWETQYF.

The gene calls are TRBV19 and TRBJ2-7; the TCRdb call, TRBD1, lacks DNA for checking. CDR1 LNHDA and CDR2 SQIVND come from the germline V gene (reference sequence). The length of the CDR3 is 14 residues. The CDR3 spells CASSAGTGLYEQYF.

The rearrangement joins TRBV27 to TRBJ2-7. The CDR3 is 14 amino acids. Per germline, CDR1 MNHEY and CDR2 SMNVEV (reference sequence). CDR3 sequence reads: CASSLDRASYEQYF.

The V and J genes are TRBV6-2 or TRBV6-3 and TRBJ1-4; TCRdb proposes TRBD1, but this gene call is untestable without DNA. Germline assignment: CDR1 MNHEY and CDR2 SVGEGT. This CDR3 comprises 16 residues. The CDR3 region is CASSAGDRKSNEKLFF.

This sequence joins TRBV29-1 and TRBJ2-1; there is no DNA to check the TCRdb D call of TRBD1. CDR1 and CDR2 from the germline V gene are SQVTM and ANQGSEA. The CDR3 loop spans 16 amino acids. This CDR3 is CSVVNPPGQVWNEQFF.